This TCR beta chain comes out of a study of T cell responses to AZD1222 COVID-19 vaccine. Generated by immunoSEQ multiplex PCR, the TCRdb table keeps only in-frame clones and is missing some. The sample holds more than 140,000 clones; around 88% are singletons and the top ten take around 2.3%. Trimming left V 2 bases short and J 0 bases short, with 6 bases between. The CDR3 contains 14 residues. The V gene's germline CDR1 is SGHTS and CDR2 YDEGEE. Study-wide findings and caveats: No day 14 peak samples; only post-peak repertoires were characterized. Distributed over spike, vaccine-associated CD4 TCRs predominated at 160-218 and 743-854. Females outnumbered males among donors, who were mostly white British; clonal diversity was possibly underestimated.

About this clone: The antigen remains undetermined.

The clonotype was recovered from an adult in good health. The input for sequencing was peripheral blood, taken on day 0 of AZD1222 vaccination. The chain combines TRBV5-8 with TRBJ2-1; D is unresolved. The CDR3 loop reads CASSFRNSYNEQFF. CDR3 in DNA: TGTGCCAGCAGCTTCAGGAACTCCTACAATGAGCAGTTCTTC.